These 20 T cell receptor beta chains were all obtained from the same sample, sequenced in a study of cytomegalovirus exposure and HLA in healthy donors. Researchers ran the PCR with 60 Vbeta and 13 Jbeta primers. Clones were sequenced by immunoSEQ multiplex PCR, and TCRdb holds only the in-frame ones, with some missing. The table lists just under 150,000 clones, roughly 80% of them singletons. Sequenced material: PBMCs. These receptors originate from a woman in her twenties or thirties in good health and CMV-seronegative.

To note about this clone: Sequence at one end of the junction differs from germline and may be a read error. The CDR3 bases are TGTGCCAGCGGTGACACCACCTACGAGCAGTACTTC. This encodes CASGDTTYEQYF. This chain uses TRBV2 with TRBJ2-5; D is unclear. Judging by the DNA end, TRBJ2-7 fits better; the J call may be wrong. Germline-derived CDR1 and CDR2 are SNHLY and FYNNEI. CDR3 length equals 12 residues.

The chain carries TRBV2 and TRBJ2-1; D is perhaps TRBD2 (5 bases). Germline assignment: CDR1 SNHLY and CDR2 FYNNEI. Trimming took 4 bases from V and 8 from J, leaving 12 bases between them. This CDR3 is built from 13 residues. Here the CDR3 DNA reads TGTGCCAGCAGTGGGGCGCCCGGGGATGAGCAGTTCTTC. It translates to CASSGAPGDEQFF.

The rearrangement uses TRBV7-2 and TRBJ2-5; 8 bases are a match to TRBD1. CDR1 and CDR2 (germline): SGHTA, FQGNSA. The CDR3 has 17 amino acids. V gave up 3 bases and J gave up 2 bases; unmatched junction bases: 11. The CDR3 is CASSFPRSGQVQETQYF. The CDR3 nucleotides read TGTGCCAGCAGCTTCCCGCGTTCGGGACAGGTACAAGAGACCCAGTACTTC.

The rearrangement joins TRBV29-1 to TRBJ2-3; 16 nucleotides match TRBD2. The germline gives CDR1 SQVTM, CDR2 ANQGSEA. The V and J ends lost 7 bases and 5 bases, in that order; junction bases with no gene match: 3. The CDR3 is 14 amino acids. CDR3 residues: CSGGLAGGVDTQYF. DNA for the CDR3: TGCAGCGGGGGACTAGCGGGAGGGGTAGATACGCAGTATTTT.

The chain carries TRBV28 and TRBJ2-7, with TRBD1 matching over 7 bases. This CDR3 is built from 14 residues. V lost 3 bases and J lost 4; bases outside the gene matches: 6. CDR1 and CDR2 from the germline V gene are MDHEN and SYDVKM. CDR3 in DNA: TGTGCCAGCAGTTTTTGGACAGGTCGGTACGAGCAGTACTTC. It is translated as CASSFWTGRYEQYF.

This clone was seen at least ten times. The V call is TRBV5-4, the J call TRBJ2-1, with D unresolved. The CDR3 is 15 residues long. Between the trimmed V and J ends, which lost 4 bases and 9 bases, there was a span of 20 bases. Germline V lookup: CDR1 SGHNT, CDR2 YYREEE (reference sequence). CDR3 DNA: TGTGCCAGCAGCCCTGGCAGTAATATTGTTGGTGAGCAGTTCTTC. It translates to CASSPGSNIVGEQFF.

This rearrangement joins TRBV5-4 to TRBJ1-6, with 7 nucleotides matching TRBD1. This CDR3 region has 14 residues. V shed 6 bases and J 7 bases; nucleotides not matched to a gene: 7. Germline CDR1 and CDR2: SGHNT and YYREEE (reference sequence). The CDR3 nucleotides read TGTGCCAGCACCCTGACAGGGACGAATTCACCCCTCCACTTT. Its translation is CASTLTGTNSPLHF.

This clone was counted between two and nine times. The chain recombines TRBV7-6 with TRBJ2-2; a weak D match, TRBD2 (6 bases). This CDR3 is built from 16 residues. Per germline, CDR1 SGHVS and CDR2 FNYEAQ. V gave up 1 base and J gave up 5 bases, with 14 bases separating them. CDR3 in DNA: TGTGCCAGCAGCTTAGGACGGGGGTTAAGGACCGGGGAGCTGTTTTTT. The encoded protein is CASSLGRGLRTGELFF. Combining the CDR3 with reference TRBV7-6 and TRBJ2-2 gives the whole variable domain GAGVSQSPRYKVTKRGQDVALRCDPISGHVSLYWYRQALGQGPEFLTYFNYEAQQDKSGLPNDRFSAERPEGSISTLTIQRTEQRDSAMYRCASSLGRGLRTGELFFGEGSRLTVL.

This chain connects TRBV5-1 to TRBJ1-6; perhaps TRBD1 as D (6 bases). The V and J ends lost 1 base and 8 bases respectively, with 10 bases between them. The CDR3 consists of 14 residues. CDR1 is SGHRS and CDR2 is YFSETQ in the germline V gene. CDR3 amino acids: CASSLWGQDSPLHF. As DNA, the CDR3 is TGCGCCAGCAGCTTGTGGGGGCAGGATTCACCCCTCCACTTT.

The chain joins TRBV7-8 to TRBJ1-5, with D perhaps matching TRBD1 (6 bases). CDR3 length: 16 residues. The germline gives CDR1 SGHVS, CDR2 FQNEAQ. With 3 bases removed from V and 2 bases from J, the gap between germline ends came to 14 bases. The CDR3 reads CASSFRGALGNQPQHF. The CDR3, as DNA: TGTGCCAGCAGCTTCCGGGGGGCTTTGGGCAATCAGCCCCAGCATTTT.

This chain connects TRBV7-9 to TRBJ2-7, with D unresolved. Germline V gene data show CDR1 as SEHNR and CDR2 as FQNEAQ (reference sequence). V was shortened by 2 bases and J by 2 bases, with 7 bases between the two germline ends. The CDR3 consists of 13 residues. The CDR3 region has the DNA TGTGCCAGCAGCTTATCGTTTGCCTACGAGCAGTACTTC. This sequence encodes CASSLSFAYEQYF.

The sample holds a few counts of this clone. This sequence joins TRBV25-1 and TRBJ1-1; a weak D match, TRBD1 (6 bases). Germline CDR1 MGHDK, CDR2 SYGVNS. With 6 bases removed from V and 1 base from J, the gap between germline ends came to 9 bases. The CDR3 runs 13 residues. CDR3 DNA sequence: TGTGCCAGCAGGGACAGCCAGAACACTGAAGCTTTCTTT. Translated: CASRDSQNTEAFF.

The V gene is TRBV28, the J gene TRBJ2-7, with TRBD2 identical over 10 bases. With V trimmed by 5 bases and J by 4 bases, 2 bases remained unmatched. In germline, CDR1 is MDHEN, CDR2 SYDVKM. This CDR3 spans 13 amino acids. CDR3 sequence reads: CASSGGLAYEQYF. In nucleotides, the CDR3 is TGTGCCAGCAGTGGGGGACTAGCGTACGAGCAGTACTTC.

This clone was seen just once. The chain recombines TRBV19 with TRBJ2-5, with D perhaps matching TRBD1 (5 bases). Germline V lookup: CDR1 LNHDA, CDR2 SQIVND (reference sequence). The CDR3 has 16 residues. Trimming took 0 bases from V and 6 from J, leaving 17 bases between them. The CDR3 sequence: CASSIDLERGGQTQYF. The CDR3 nucleotides are TGTGCCAGTAGTATAGACCTTGAAAGGGGCGGACAGACCCAGTACTTC.

The V call is TRBV19, the J call TRBJ2-1, with TRBD1 identical over 10 bases. CDR1 and CDR2 (germline): LNHDA, SQIVND (reference sequence). The CDR3 totals 14 residues. V shed 1 base and J 8 bases; nucleotides not matched to a gene: 2. The CDR3 spells CASSIGDRGYEQFF. The CDR3 DNA follows: TGTGCCAGTAGTATAGGGGACAGGGGTTATGAGCAGTTCTTC.

This chain uses TRBV2 with TRBJ2-7; TRBD2 matches 9 bases. Germline CDR1 reads SNHLY; CDR2 reads FYNNEI. There are 13 residues in the CDR3. Trimming removed 7 bases from V and 2 bases from J; junction bases left unmatched: 3. Written as DNA, the CDR3 is TGTGCCAGCATAGGCGGGAGGGCCTACGAGCAGTACTTC. Translated: CASIGGRAYEQYF. Combining the CDR3 with reference TRBV2 and TRBJ2-7 gives the whole variable domain EPEVTQTPSHQVTQMGQEVILRCVPISNHLYFYWYRQILGQKVEFLVSFYNNEISEKSEIFDDQFSVERPDGSNFTLKIRSTKLEDSAMYFCASIGGRAYEQYFGPGTRLTVT.

The chain is built from TRBV19 and TRBJ2-2; 10 nucleotides match TRBD1. The germline gives CDR1 LNHDA, CDR2 SQIVND (reference sequence). The CDR3 loop spans 15 amino acids. The V and J ends lost 8 bases and 6 bases, in that order; junction bases with no gene match: 9. The CDR3 coding sequence is TGTGCCAGTGAGACCGGGACAGGGGAGGCCGGGGAGCTGTTTTTT. Amino acids: CASETGTGEAGELFF.

The chain carries TRBV10-2 and TRBJ1-3; TRBD1 matches at 9 bases. The CDR3 spans 15 residues. J gave up 6 bases and V 3 bases, and 6 bases lay outside the gene matches. Looked up from germline, CDR1 is WSHSY and CDR2 is SAAADI. The CDR3 sequence: CASSDNRGLENTIYF. The CDR3 coding sequence is TGCGCCAGCAGTGACAACAGGGGGCTGGAAAACACCATATATTTT.

This chain connects TRBV5-4 to TRBJ2-2; D is unclear. V was trimmed by 0 bases and J by 0 bases, leaving 9 bases between them. The CDR3 has 16 amino acids. Germline-derived CDR1 and CDR2 are SGHNT and YYREEE (reference sequence). CDR3 residues: CASSLGAFTNTGELFF. CDR3 nucleotide sequence: TGTGCCAGCAGCTTGGGGGCATTTACGAACACCGGGGAGCTGTTTTTT.

This sequence joins TRBV11-2 and TRBJ2-1; 10 nucleotides align to TRBD2. Germline assignment: CDR1 SGHAT and CDR2 FQNNGV. V trimming: 6 bases; J trimming: 7 bases; junction bases outside the gene matches: 9. The CDR3 consists of 15 residues. As DNA, the CDR3 is TGTGCCAGCAGACGAGCGGGGGGGCCAGGGAATGAGCAGTTCTTC. Translating it yields CASRRAGGPGNEQFF.